A single sample gave rise to the 18 T cell receptor beta chains below, sequenced in a study of blood T cell repertoires in COVID-19. Generated by immunoSEQ multiplex PCR, the TCRdb table keeps only in-frame clones and is missing some. The table lists roughly 340,000 clones, about 88% of them singletons. Sequencing was performed on peripheral blood. All receptors derive from an older woman with COVID-19, enrolled during active disease.

The chain joins TRBV7-9 to TRBJ2-5, with a possible D match to TRBD1 (6 bases). This CDR3 comprises 16 residues. V was trimmed by 1 base and J by 0 bases, leaving 12 bases between them. Per germline, CDR1 SEHNR and CDR2 FQNEAQ (reference sequence). CDR3 region: CASSLVVRGNQETQYF. The CDR3 nucleotides read TGTGCCAGCAGCTTAGTGGTTAGGGGGAACCAAGAGACCCAGTACTTC.

CDR3 in amino acids: CASSEGTGAGNTIYF. The CDR3 coding sequence is TGTGCCAGCAGTGAGGGGACAGGGGCTGGAAACACCATATATTTT. The rearrangement uses TRBV6-1 and TRBJ1-3; 10 bases agree with TRBD1. J lost 2 bases, V lost 3 bases, and 1 base had no gene match. Germline assignment: CDR1 MNHNS and CDR2 SASEGT. This CDR3 has 15 amino acids.

J is TRBJ1-2 and V is TRBV2; D possibly corresponds to TRBD1 (6 bases). Germline V lookup: CDR1 SNHLY, CDR2 FYNNEI. Trimming pared 8 bases from V and 0 bases from J, leaving 10 bases between. This CDR3 has 13 residues. The CDR3 region has the DNA TGTGCCAGCCGGGACAACTCTAACTATGGCTACACCTTC. Its protein product is CASRDNSNYGYTF.

This clone was observed once. The rearrangement links TRBV4-1 to TRBJ1-1; D is unclear. The V gene's germline CDR1 is MGHRA and CDR2 YSYEKL. This CDR3 has 13 residues. Trimming left V 0 bases short and J 8 bases short, with 10 bases between. CDR3 in amino acids: CASSQDHGWEAFF. CDR3 DNA sequence: TGCGCCAGCAGCCAAGATCACGGGTGGGAAGCTTTCTTT.

With regard to this clone: Other nucleotide sequences from this sample produce the same CDR3. This chain joins TRBV6-5 and TRBJ1-5, with D perhaps TRBD1 (5 bases). This CDR3 region has 12 residues. V was pared by 7 bases and J by 4 bases, with 8 bases between. CDR1 MNHEY and CDR2 SVGAGI come from the germline V gene. For the CDR3, the DNA is TGTGCCAGCACTACAGGTAATCAGCCCCAGCATTTT. It encodes CASTTGNQPQHF.

The J gene is TRBJ1-2, the V gene TRBV30; D might be TRBD1 (5 bases). V lost 0 bases and J lost 2, with 13 bases in between. Germline CDR1 is GTSNPN and CDR2 is SVGIG (reference sequence). This CDR3 spans 15 amino acids. The CDR3 coding sequence is TGTGCCTGGAGTGTACCATTGGCAGGGAACTATGGCTACACCTTC. Residues: CAWSVPLAGNYGYTF.

The chain employs TRBV24-1 and TRBJ2-7; the match to TRBD1 covers 8 bases. CDR3 length: 13 amino acids. The trim removed 4 bases at V and 7 bases at J, leaving 5 bases unmatched. Germline CDR1 and CDR2: KGHDR and SFDVKD. CDR3 loop: CATSEPGGREQYF. Here the CDR3 DNA reads TGTGCCACCAGTGAGCCAGGGGGCAGGGAGCAGTACTTC.

The gene calls are TRBV6-2 or TRBV6-3 and TRBJ1-1, with D uncertain. CDR3 length: 14 residues. Deletions cut 2 bases from V and 6 bases from J, with 13 bases between. CDR1 and CDR2 from the germline V gene are MNHEY and SVGEGT. The CDR3: CASSYLRQGPEAFF. CDR3 in DNA: TGTGCCAGCAGTTACCTCCGACAAGGCCCTGAAGCTTTCTTT.

The chain couples TRBV27 to TRBJ1-4; 8 bases agree with TRBD1. Germline V gives CDR1 MNHEY, CDR2 SMNVEV (reference sequence). After removal of 0 bases from V and 6 bases from J, the junction contained 9 bases not matched to a gene. The CDR3 has 17 amino acids. In DNA, the CDR3 is TGTGCCAGCAGTTTATCGATTCAGGGGGCGCGGGATGAAAAACTGTTTTTT. It translates to CASSLSIQGARDEKLFF.

The rearrangement joins TRBV29-1 to TRBJ2-1, with TRBD2 identical over 7 bases. With V trimmed by 4 bases and J by 1 base, 4 bases remained unmatched. The CDR3 contains 14 residues. The germline V gene encodes CDR1 SQVTM and CDR2 ANQGSEA. CDR3: CSVGSGRSYNEQFF. CDR3 nucleotides: TGCAGCGTTGGATCCGGGAGGTCCTACAATGAGCAGTTCTTC.

This clone showed up just a few times. This rearrangement joins TRBV21-1 to TRBJ1-1; the table gives TRBD1 as D, unverified against the DNA. TRBV21-1 is termed a pseudogene. This CDR3 has 18 residues. The CDR3: CASSKRGFWGREGTEAFF. The DNA of the CDR3 is TGTGCCAGCAGCAAAAGGGGTTTTTGGGGGCGTGAGGGCACTGAAGCTTTCTTT.

The chain links TRBV5-1 to TRBJ2-7; D might be TRBD2 (5 bases). This CDR3 comprises 12 residues. In germline, CDR1 is SGHRS, CDR2 YFSETQ. The germline V and J ends were trimmed by 5 bases and 2 bases, with 8 bases remaining between them. CDR3 amino acids: CASRRAAYEQYF. CDR3 nucleotides: TGCGCCAGCAGGAGAGCGGCCTACGAGCAGTACTTC. Filled out from reference TRBV5-1 and TRBJ2-7, the complete variable domain reads KAGVTQTPRYLIKTRGQQVTLSCSPISGHRSVSWYQQTPGQGLQFLFEYFSETQRNKGNFPGRFSGRQFSNSRSEMNVSTLELGDSALYLCASRRAAYEQYFGPGTRLTVT.

The chain couples TRBV2 to TRBJ1-1; D not resolved. Trimming removed 0 bases from V and 4 bases from J, with 6 bases in between. The germline gives CDR1 SNHLY, CDR2 FYNNEI. The CDR3 is 13 amino acids. The CDR3 here is CASSEAVATEAFF. The CDR3 nucleotides are TGTGCCAGCAGTGAAGCTGTAGCCACTGAAGCTTTCTTT.

The chain recombines TRBV4-1 with TRBJ2-1, with 8 bases fitting TRBD1. This CDR3 has 15 residues. V dropped 4 bases and J dropped 7; count of bases not matched to a gene: 9. Looked up from germline, CDR1 is MGHRA and CDR2 is YSYEKL. The CDR3 bases are TGCGCCAGCAGCCGAGGACAGGGCCAGTGGAATGAGCAGTTCTTC. The encoded protein is CASSRGQGQWNEQFF.

CDR3 loop: CASSQTTGSATPLHF. The CDR3 nucleotides are TGTGCCAGCAGTCAAACGACAGGGTCGGCCACACCCCTCCACTTT. The chain combines TRBV2 with TRBJ1-6, with 7 bases identical to TRBD1. The CDR3 has 15 residues. The junction had 12 bases not matched to a gene; V was cut back by 5 bases and J by 11 bases. Looked up from germline, CDR1 is SNHLY and CDR2 is FYNNEI.

V is TRBV6-2 or TRBV6-3 and J is TRBJ1-1; the D is unclear. V shed 4 bases and J shed 3 bases, with 15 bases lying between them. The germline gives CDR1 MNHEY, CDR2 SVGEGT. The CDR3 has 15 residues. For the CDR3, the DNA is TGTGCCAGCAGTTTCGACTCCGCGTGGGACACTGAAGCTTTCTTT. The encoded protein is CASSFDSAWDTEAFF.

This clone was counted a few times. V and J are TRBV18 and TRBJ2-7; TRBD2 might be the D (6 bases). The V gene's germline CDR1 is KGHSH and CDR2 LQKENI. Trimming left V 3 bases short and J 6 bases short, with 15 bases between. This CDR3 is built from 14 residues. CDR3: CASSPLARTGEQYF. In DNA, the CDR3 is TGTGCCAGCTCACCTCTAGCGAGGACCGGCGAGCAGTACTTC.

The count of this clone is one. The chain uses TRBV7-8 and TRBJ1-3; a weak D match, TRBD1 (5 bases). CDR3 length: 17 amino acids. Germline lookup yields CDR1 SGHVS and CDR2 FQNEAQ. Trimming stripped 1 base from V and 1 base from J, with 14 bases between. CDR3 nucleotides: TGTGCCAGCAGCTTAGTATCGGGCAGGGCATCTGGAAACACCATATATTTT. It translates to CASSLVSGRASGNTIYF.